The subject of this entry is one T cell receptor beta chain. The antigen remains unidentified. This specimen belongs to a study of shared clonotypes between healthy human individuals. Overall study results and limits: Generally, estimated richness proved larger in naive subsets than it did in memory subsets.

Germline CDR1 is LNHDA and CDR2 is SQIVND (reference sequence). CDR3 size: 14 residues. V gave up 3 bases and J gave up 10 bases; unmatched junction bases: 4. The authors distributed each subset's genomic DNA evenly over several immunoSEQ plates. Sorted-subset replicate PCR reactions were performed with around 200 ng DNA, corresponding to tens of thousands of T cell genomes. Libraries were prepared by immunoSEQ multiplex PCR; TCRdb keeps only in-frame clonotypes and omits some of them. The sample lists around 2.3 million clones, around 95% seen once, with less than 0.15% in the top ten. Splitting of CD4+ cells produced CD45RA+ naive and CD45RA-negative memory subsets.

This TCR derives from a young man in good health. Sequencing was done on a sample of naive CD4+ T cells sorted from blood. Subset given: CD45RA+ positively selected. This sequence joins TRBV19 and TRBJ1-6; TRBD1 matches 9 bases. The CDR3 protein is CASSITGGGSPLHF. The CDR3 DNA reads TGTGCCAGTAGTATCACAGGGGGCGGATCACCCCTCCACTTT.